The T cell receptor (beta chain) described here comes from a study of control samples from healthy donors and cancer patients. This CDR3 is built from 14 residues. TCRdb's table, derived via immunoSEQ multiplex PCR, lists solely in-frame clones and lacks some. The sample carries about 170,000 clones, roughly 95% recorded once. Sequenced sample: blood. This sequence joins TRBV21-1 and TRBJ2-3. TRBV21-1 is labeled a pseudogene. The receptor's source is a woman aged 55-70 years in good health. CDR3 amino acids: CATPNRRSTDTQYF. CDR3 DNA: TGTGCCACTCCAAATCGCCGTAGCACAGATACGCAGTATTTT.